This T cell receptor beta chain came from a study of T cells after yellow fever vaccination. This clonotype was found a few times. Its antigen is as yet unknown. Study-wide points: Just a small share of clonotypes turned up in the CD4 compartment as well as the CD8 compartment. The presence of abundant clonotypes contaminating from the bulk population was possible in FACS-sorted repertoires.

By 5'RACE template switching, TCR cDNA was produced, with a universal primer site and UMIs added in the process. Using its own MiXCR run on the 5' RACE reads, TCRdb lists one record per CDR3 protein. Among some 300,000 distinct CDR3 sequences listed, roughly a tenth were seen once. This sequence originates from a man aged 18 to 29 who received the YFV17D yellow fever vaccine. The sample consisted of CD4+ T cells sorted from PBMCs, taken 45 days after the yellow fever booster vaccination.

In nucleotides, the CDR3 is TGCAGTGCATTCTGGGCAGCGGGAGCCGGAGATACGCAGTATTTT. Amino acids: CSAFWAAGAGDTQYF. The rearrangement links TRBV20-1 to TRBJ2-3; TRBD2 matches 8 bases. V lost 6 bases and J lost 5; bases outside the gene matches: 13. This CDR3 is built from 15 residues. Per the germline V gene, CDR1 is DFQATT and CDR2 is SNEGSKA (reference sequence).